This T cell receptor beta chain was observed in a study of beta chain features in type 1 diabetes. Expressed TCRB transcripts were sequenced because the isolated RNA had all been reverse transcribed beforehand. The method was immunoSEQ multiplex PCR; TCRdb's version includes in-frame clones alone and lacks a portion of them. The data hold about 900,000 clones, with under 20% observed a single time. This clone has just a few counts. The sample consisted of naive CD4+ T cells from blood. The sequence was collected from a woman under 30 in good health.

The DNA for the CDR3 is TGTGCCAGCAGTTTATTCCCTAGTGTCATCAATGAGCAGTTCTTC. Amino acid sequence: CASSLFPSVINEQFF. This chain connects TRBV27 to TRBJ2-1; D ambiguous. CDR3 length: 15 residues. Trimming took 1 base from V and 6 from J, leaving 13 bases between them. The germline CDR1 and CDR2 sequences are MNHEY and SMNVEV (reference sequence).